This T cell receptor beta chain was observed in a study of cytotoxic CD8 clonotypes in ibrutinib-treated CLL. Study as a whole: Outcomes included around 24 partial and 2 complete responses; after median roughly 65 months, 14 stayed remitted and approximately 12 progressed.

The protocol was immunoSEQ multiplex PCR, while the TCRdb copy is restricted to in-frame clones and leaves out a portion. The data contain about 300,000 clones, 70% to 80% of them singletons. Source: PBMCs, taken at disease progression, from a patient treated with ibrutinib. This TCR was sampled from a human donor with chronic lymphocytic leukemia.

The CDR3 loop is CASSVRMTGADTQYF. As DNA, the CDR3 is TGTGCCAGCAGCGTAAGGATGACAGGGGCAGATACGCAGTATTTT. The chain couples TRBV9 to TRBJ2-3; 8 positions match TRBD1. The germline V gene encodes CDR1 SGDLS and CDR2 YYNGEE. Germline trimming cut 1 base from V and 4 bases from J; bases unmatched to any gene: 5. The CDR3 runs to 15 residues.